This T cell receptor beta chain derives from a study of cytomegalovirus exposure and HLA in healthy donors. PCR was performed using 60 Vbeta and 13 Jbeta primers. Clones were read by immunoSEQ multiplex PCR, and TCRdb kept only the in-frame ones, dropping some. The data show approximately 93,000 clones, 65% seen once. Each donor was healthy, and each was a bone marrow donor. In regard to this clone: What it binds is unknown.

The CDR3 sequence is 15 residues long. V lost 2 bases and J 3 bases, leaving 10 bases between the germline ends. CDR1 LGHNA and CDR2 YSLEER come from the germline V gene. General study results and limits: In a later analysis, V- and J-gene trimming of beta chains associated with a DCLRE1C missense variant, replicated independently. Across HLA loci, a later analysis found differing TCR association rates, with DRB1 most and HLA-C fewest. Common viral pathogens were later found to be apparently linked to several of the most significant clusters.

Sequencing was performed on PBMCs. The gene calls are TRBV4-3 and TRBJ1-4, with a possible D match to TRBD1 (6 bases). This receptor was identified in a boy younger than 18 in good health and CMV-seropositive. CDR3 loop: CASSQHRAANEKLFF. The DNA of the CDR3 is TGCGCCAGCAGCCAACACAGGGCTGCTAATGAAAAACTGTTTTTT.